A single T cell receptor (beta chain) is shown here with its context. There are many counts of this clonotype. Its antigen is currently not known. Per-base qualities were not stored, and no clone one base away is much larger. This specimen comes from a study of human T cells and chemical hapten exposure (dated by TCRdb to about 2021). Broadly, across the study: Libraries were pooled for sequencing, and variation in per-sample TCR yields was attributed mainly to small differences in library volumes within the pool. Each blood RNA sample was used to sequence both TCR alpha and TCR beta chains. This study followed changes in the peripheral blood TCR repertoire in vivo during primary and secondary sensitization of alopecia patients to the hapten diphenylcyclopropenone (DPC). Study-wide findings and limitations: After repeated subsampling, changes were observed in the strength of the expansion versus patch-test correlation and in the threshold at which the correlation became significant. No change with DPC sensitization was found in the number of TCRs above 1 in 1000 frequency, and no evidence of global repertoire structure alterations was found.

Based on the germline V gene (reference sequence), the CDR1 and CDR2 sequences are LGHDT and YNNKEL. The CDR3 holds 14 amino acids from the cysteine to the phenylalanine. Solely the CDR3 DNA is kept, with 42 bases framed from the first base. The V and J ends are trimmed by 1 base and 2 bases, leaving 6 bases between them. The library was made by 5' RACE. For sequencing, an Illumina MiSeq was employed. During library preparation, unique molecular identifiers were attached to individual cDNA molecules so that TCRs could be counted in a quantitative, reproducible way. On the study's bioinformatics: Samples had a median of about 96,000 TCRs, with a range from about 20,000 to 690,600. The Decombinator software suite was used to annotate the V, J and CDR3 of the TCR reads. Every sample was subsampled to the same number of TCRs (28,000) for the PS versus PT1 abundance plots. TCRs were defined as expanded if absent before sensitization and observed at least eight times at the 2-week time point. TCRdb trimmed the raw reads at Q25, called clones with MiXCR and kept productive beta chains. Rows with one shared CDR3 protein collapse into an entry with the most common genes and DNA. TCRdb assigned the V and J calls; the authors' analysis was not used. The sample data list 120,000 to 150,000 distinct CDR3 sequences, and approximately 4% of these were observed just once. The top ten clonotypes cover over 1.1% of the sample.

Total RNA was isolated from unfractionated whole blood collected in Tempus Blood RNA tubes. As TCR sequencing controls, roughly five healthy volunteers were used, with blood taken at day 0, 2 weeks and 6 weeks. The origin of this receptor is a female donor in good health. The chain couples TRBV3-1 to TRBJ1-5; perhaps TRBD1 is the D gene, with 5 bases matching. CDR3 reads: CASSQGGGNQPQHF. DNA sequence: TGTGCCAGCAGCCAAGGAGGGGGCAATCAGCCCCAGCATTTT.